This is a list of T cell receptor beta chains from one sample in a study of blood T cell repertoires in COVID-19. Clones were sequenced by immunoSEQ multiplex PCR, and TCRdb holds only the in-frame ones, with some missing. The sample has 150,000 to 200,000 clones, roughly 82% seen once; the top ten hold about 5%. The source material was PBMCs or T cells enriched from blood (not recorded which). The origin of the receptors is a woman aged 60-70 years with acute COVID-19. CDR3s include the opening cysteine and the closing phenylalanine or tryptophan. The order of the fields is V gene, clone size, J gene, D gene, CDR3 protein, CDR3 DNA. A D gene is named only where the DNA matches it firmly. Expanded clones get a size class; other rows say once, few or many, or leave the size out.

v_gene: TRBV7-2
abundance: few
j_gene: TRBJ1-4
d_gene: NA
CDR3aa: CASSWAGAEKLFF
CDR3nt: TGTGCCAGCAGCTGGGCAGGCGCTGAAAAACTGTTTTTT

v_gene: TRBV7-2
abundance: NA
j_gene: TRBJ1-2
d_gene: TRBD1
CDR3aa: CASSLASARGEDGYTF
CDR3nt: TGTGCCAGCAGCTTAGCATCGGCCAGGGGGGAGGATGGCTACACCTTC

v_gene: TRBV28
abundance: NA
j_gene: TRBJ2-4
d_gene: NA
CDR3aa: CASSFRGVGVNIQYF
CDR3nt: TGTGCCAGCAGTTTCCGAGGAGTAGGGGTAAACATTCAGTACTTC

v_gene: TRBV28
abundance: NA
j_gene: TRBJ1-1
d_gene: TRBD1
CDR3aa: CASLGQGTVEAFF
CDR3nt: TGTGCCTCCCTAGGACAGGGGACGGTTGAAGCTTTCTTT

v_gene: TRBV7-8
abundance: NA
j_gene: TRBJ2-6
d_gene: NA
CDR3aa: CASSFISGANVLTF
CDR3nt: TGTGCCAGCAGCTTCATCTCTGGGGCCAACGTCCTGACTTTC

v_gene: TRBV6-5
abundance: NA
j_gene: TRBJ1-2
d_gene: TRBD1
CDR3aa: CASSFRTGQGYTF
CDR3nt: TGTGCCAGCAGTTTTAGGACAGGACAAGGCTACACCTTC

v_gene: TRBV5-6
abundance: NA
j_gene: TRBJ1-5
d_gene: NA
CDR3aa: CASSFQTESGNQPQHF
CDR3nt: TGTGCCAGCAGCTTCCAAACTGAATCGGGCAATCAGCCCCAGCATTTT

v_gene: TRBV27
abundance: NA
j_gene: TRBJ2-5
d_gene: TRBD2
CDR3aa: CASVGGGTLTQYF
CDR3nt: TGTGCCAGCGTCGGCGGGGGGACCCTAACCCAGTACTTC

v_gene: TRBV27
abundance: NA
j_gene: TRBJ1-2
d_gene: TRBD1
CDR3aa: CASSFGRDREEVGYTF
CDR3nt: TGTGCCAGCAGTTTTGGGCGGGACAGGGAAGAAGTTGGCTACACCTTC

v_gene: TRBV2
abundance: many
j_gene: TRBJ1-4
d_gene: NA
CDR3aa: CASSERMGGEKLFF
CDR3nt: TGTGCCAGCAGTGAAAGGATGGGGGGTGAAAAACTGTTTTTT

v_gene: TRBV21-1
abundance: NA
j_gene: TRBJ2-1
d_gene: NA
CDR3aa: CASSKEVAGGCNEQFF
CDR3nt: TGTGCCAGCAGCAAAGAGGTAGCGGGGGGGTGCAATGAGCAGTTCTTC

v_gene: TRBV9
abundance: NA
j_gene: TRBJ2-1
d_gene: NA
CDR3aa: CASSLGLGEQFF
CDR3nt: TGTGCCAGCAGCCTGGGGCTGGGTGAGCAGTTCTTC

v_gene: TRBV24-1
abundance: NA
j_gene: TRBJ1-2
d_gene: TRBD1
CDR3aa: CATSEPRTGDFYGYTF
CDR3nt: TGTGCCACCAGTGAGCCGAGGACAGGGGACTTTTATGGCTACACCTTC

v_gene: TRBV12-5
abundance: NA
j_gene: TRBJ2-1
d_gene: TRBD2
CDR3aa: CASGPVPGTSGYNEQFF
CDR3nt: TGTGCTAGTGGTCCCGTCCCCGGGACTAGCGGATACAATGAGCAGTTCTTC

v_gene: TRBV4-3
abundance: NA
j_gene: TRBJ2-5
d_gene: TRBD2
CDR3aa: CASSQDLLAGEETQYF
CDR3nt: TGCGCCAGCAGCCAAGATCTCCTAGCGGGGGAAGAGACCCAGTACTTC

v_gene: TRBV28
abundance: NA
j_gene: TRBJ1-5
d_gene: NA
CDR3aa: CASIGTSYSNQPQHF
CDR3nt: TGTGCCAGCATTGGCACATCTTATAGCAATCAGCCCCAGCATTTT

v_gene: TRBV19
abundance: once
j_gene: TRBJ1-1
d_gene: NA
CDR3aa: CASSSGRAYTEAFF
CDR3nt: TGTGCCAGTAGTTCCGGCAGGGCATACACTGAAGCTTTCTTT

v_gene: TRBV10-1
abundance: NA
j_gene: TRBJ1-4
d_gene: TRBD1
CDR3aa: CASSPGQEGEKLFF
CDR3nt: TGCGCCAGCAGTCCGGGACAGGAGGGAGAAAAACTGTTTTTT